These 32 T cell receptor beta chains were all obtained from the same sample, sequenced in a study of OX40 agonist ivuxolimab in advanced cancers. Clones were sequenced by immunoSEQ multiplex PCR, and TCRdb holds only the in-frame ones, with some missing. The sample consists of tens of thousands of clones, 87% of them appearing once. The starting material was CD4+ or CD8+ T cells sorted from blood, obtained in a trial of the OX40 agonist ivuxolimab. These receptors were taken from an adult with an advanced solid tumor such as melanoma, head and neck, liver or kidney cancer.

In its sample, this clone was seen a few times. CDR3 residues: CASGQGTNQPQHF. In DNA, the CDR3 is TGTGCCAGCGGACAGGGGACGAACCAGCCCCAGCATTTT. The chain recombines TRBV19 with TRBJ1-5; 9 bases are a match to TRBD1. V lost 9 bases to trimming and J lost 7 bases; unmatched junction nucleotides: 7. The CDR3 consists of 13 residues. Looked up from germline, CDR1 is LNHDA and CDR2 is SQIVND (reference sequence).

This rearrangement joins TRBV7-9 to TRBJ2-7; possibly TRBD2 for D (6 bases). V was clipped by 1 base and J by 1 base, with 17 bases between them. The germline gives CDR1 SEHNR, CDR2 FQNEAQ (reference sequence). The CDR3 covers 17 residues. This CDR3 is CASSLGLEGRMSYEQYF. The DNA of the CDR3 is TGTGCCAGCAGCTTAGGTCTGGAGGGGCGCATGTCCTACGAGCAGTACTTC. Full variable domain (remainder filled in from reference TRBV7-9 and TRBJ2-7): DTGVSQNPRHKITKRGQNVTFRCDPISEHNRLYWYRQTLGQGPEFLTYFQNEAQLEKSRLLSDRFSAERPKGSFSTLEIQRTEQGDSAMYLCASSLGLEGRMSYEQYFGPGTRLTVT.

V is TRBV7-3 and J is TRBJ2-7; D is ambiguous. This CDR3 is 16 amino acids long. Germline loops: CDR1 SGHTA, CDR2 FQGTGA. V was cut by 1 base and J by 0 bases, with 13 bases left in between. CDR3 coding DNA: TGTGCCAGCAGCTTAAAAGGCGGAAAAGCCTCCTACGAGCAGTACTTC. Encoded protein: CASSLKGGKASYEQYF. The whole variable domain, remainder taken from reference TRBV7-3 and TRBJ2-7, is GAGVSQTPSNKVTEKGKYVELRCDPISGHTALYWYRQSLGQGPEFLIYFQGTGAADDSGLPNDRFFAVRPEGSVSTLKIQRTERGDSAVYLCASSLKGGKASYEQYFGPGTRLTVT.

The CDR3: CASSLKLRTHGYTF. DNA of the CDR3: TGTGCCAGCAGTTTAAAGCTCCGGACCCATGGCTACACCTTC. The chain couples TRBV28 to TRBJ1-2; D is ambiguous. The germline V gene has CDR1 MDHEN and CDR2 SYDVKM. The CDR3 is 14 amino acids. Trimming pared 2 bases from V and 6 bases from J, leaving 13 bases between.

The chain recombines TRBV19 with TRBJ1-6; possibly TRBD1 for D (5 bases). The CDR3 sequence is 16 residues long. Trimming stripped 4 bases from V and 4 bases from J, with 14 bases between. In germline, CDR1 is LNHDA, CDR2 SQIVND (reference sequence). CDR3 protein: CASSNPRTTYNSPLHF. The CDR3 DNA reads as TGTGCCAGTAGTAACCCGAGGACAACTTATAATTCACCCCTCCACTTT.

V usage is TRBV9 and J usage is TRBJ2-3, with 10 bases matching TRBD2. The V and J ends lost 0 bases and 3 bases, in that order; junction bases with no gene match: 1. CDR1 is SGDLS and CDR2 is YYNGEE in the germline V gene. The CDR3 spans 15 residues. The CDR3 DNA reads TGTGCCAGCAGCGTAGCAGCGGGAGGGACAGATACGCAGTATTTT. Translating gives CASSVAAGGTDTQYF.

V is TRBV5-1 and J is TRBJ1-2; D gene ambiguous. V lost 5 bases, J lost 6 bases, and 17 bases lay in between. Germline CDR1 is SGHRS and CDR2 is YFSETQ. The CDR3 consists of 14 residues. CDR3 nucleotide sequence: TGCGCCAGCAGTTTCGACCCCACGGGTAATGGCTACACCTTC. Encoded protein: CASSFDPTGNGYTF.

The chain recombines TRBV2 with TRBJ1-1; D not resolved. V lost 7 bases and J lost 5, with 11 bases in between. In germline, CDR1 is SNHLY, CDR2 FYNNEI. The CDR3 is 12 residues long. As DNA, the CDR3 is TGTGCCAGCAAGTGGTTTTCGACTGAAGCTTTCTTT. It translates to CASKWFSTEAFF.

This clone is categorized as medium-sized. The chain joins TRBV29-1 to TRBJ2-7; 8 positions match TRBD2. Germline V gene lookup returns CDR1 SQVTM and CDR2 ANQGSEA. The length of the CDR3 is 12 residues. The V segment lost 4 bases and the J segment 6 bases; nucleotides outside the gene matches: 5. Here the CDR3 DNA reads TGCAGCGTTGTCGAGCGGGAGCTCGAGCAGTACTTC. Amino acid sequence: CSVVERELEQYF.

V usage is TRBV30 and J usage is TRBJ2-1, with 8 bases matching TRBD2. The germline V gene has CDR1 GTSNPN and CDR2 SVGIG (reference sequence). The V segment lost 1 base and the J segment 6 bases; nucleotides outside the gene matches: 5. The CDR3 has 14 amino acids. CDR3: CAWSALAATNEQFF. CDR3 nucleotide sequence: TGTGCCTGGAGTGCACTAGCGGCCACCAATGAGCAGTTCTTC.

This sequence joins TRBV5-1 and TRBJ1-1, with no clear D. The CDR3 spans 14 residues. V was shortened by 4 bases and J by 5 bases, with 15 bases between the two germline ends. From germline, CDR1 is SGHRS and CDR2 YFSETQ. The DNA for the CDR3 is TGCGCCAGCAGCCCACCAACCCGGAAAACTGAAGCTTTCTTT. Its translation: CASSPPTRKTEAFF. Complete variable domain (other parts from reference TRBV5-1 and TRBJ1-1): KAGVTQTPRYLIKTRGQQVTLSCSPISGHRSVSWYQQTPGQGLQFLFEYFSETQRNKGNFPGRFSGRQFSNSRSEMNVSTLELGDSALYLCASSPPTRKTEAFFGQGTRLTVV.

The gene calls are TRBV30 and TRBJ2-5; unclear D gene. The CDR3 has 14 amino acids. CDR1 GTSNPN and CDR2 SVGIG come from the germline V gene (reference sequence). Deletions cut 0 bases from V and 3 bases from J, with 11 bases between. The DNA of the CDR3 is TGTGCCTGGAGTGTGGGATCGAGGAAAGAGACCCAGTACTTC. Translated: CAWSVGSRKETQYF. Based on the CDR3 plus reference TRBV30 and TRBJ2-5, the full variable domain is SQTIHQWPATLVQPVGSPLSLECTVEGTSNPNLYWYRQAAGRGLQLLFYSVGIGQISSEVPQNLSASRPQDRQFILSSKKLLLSDSGFYLCAWSVGSRKETQYFGPGTRLLVL.

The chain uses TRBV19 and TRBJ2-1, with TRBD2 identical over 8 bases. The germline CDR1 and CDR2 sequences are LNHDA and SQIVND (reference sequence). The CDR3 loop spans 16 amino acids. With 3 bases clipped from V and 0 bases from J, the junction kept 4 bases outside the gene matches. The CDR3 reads CASSIGGGSSYNEQFF. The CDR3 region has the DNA TGTGCCAGTAGTATCGGCGGGGGGAGCTCCTACAATGAGCAGTTCTTC.

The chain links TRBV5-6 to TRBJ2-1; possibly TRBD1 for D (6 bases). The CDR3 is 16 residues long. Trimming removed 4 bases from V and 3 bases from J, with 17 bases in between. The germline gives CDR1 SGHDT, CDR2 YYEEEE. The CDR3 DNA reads TGTGCCAGCAGCCTATTGACCGGGACAAACTACAATGAGCAGTTCTTC. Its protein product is CASSLLTGTNYNEQFF.

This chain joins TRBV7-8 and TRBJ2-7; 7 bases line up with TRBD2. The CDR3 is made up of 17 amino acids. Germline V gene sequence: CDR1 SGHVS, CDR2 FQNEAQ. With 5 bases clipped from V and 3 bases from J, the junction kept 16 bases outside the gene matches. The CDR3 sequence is CASSRGGGGGRGYEQYF. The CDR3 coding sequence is TGTGCCAGCAGCCGTGGGGGAGGTGGCGGGAGAGGCTACGAGCAGTACTTC.

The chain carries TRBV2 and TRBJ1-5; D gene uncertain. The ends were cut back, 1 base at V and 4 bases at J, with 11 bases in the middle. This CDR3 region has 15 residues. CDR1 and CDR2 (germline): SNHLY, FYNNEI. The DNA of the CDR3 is TGTGCCAGCAGTGAAGTTCTGTCGGCAAATCAGCCCCAGCATTTT. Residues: CASSEVLSANQPQHF. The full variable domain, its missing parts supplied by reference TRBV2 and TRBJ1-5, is EPEVTQTPSHQVTQMGQEVILRCVPISNHLYFYWYRQILGQKVEFLVSFYNNEISEKSEIFDDQFSVERPDGSNFTLKIRSTKLEDSAMYFCASSEVLSANQPQHFGDGTRLSIL.

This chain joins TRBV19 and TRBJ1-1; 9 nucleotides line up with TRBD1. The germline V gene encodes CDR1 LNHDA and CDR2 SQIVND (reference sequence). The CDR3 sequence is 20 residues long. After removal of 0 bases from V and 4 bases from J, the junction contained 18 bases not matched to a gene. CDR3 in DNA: TGTGCCAGTAGTATAGACCCCTGGGGGACAGGGATTCGTCGGGGCACTGAAGCTTTCTTT. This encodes CASSIDPWGTGIRRGTEAFF.

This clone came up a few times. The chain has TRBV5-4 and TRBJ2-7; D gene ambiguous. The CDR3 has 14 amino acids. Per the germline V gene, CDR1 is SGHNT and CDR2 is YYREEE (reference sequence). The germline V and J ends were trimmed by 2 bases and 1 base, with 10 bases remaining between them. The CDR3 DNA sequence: TGTGCCAGCAGCTTTGAAGGGTTGTCCTACGAGCAGTACTTC. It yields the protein CASSFEGLSYEQYF.

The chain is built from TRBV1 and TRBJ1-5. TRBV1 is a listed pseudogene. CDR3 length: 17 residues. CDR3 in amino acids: CTSSHPMEWGEGQPQHF. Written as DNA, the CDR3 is TGCACCAGCAGCCACCCGATGGAGTGGGGGGAAGGACAGCCCCAGCATTTT.

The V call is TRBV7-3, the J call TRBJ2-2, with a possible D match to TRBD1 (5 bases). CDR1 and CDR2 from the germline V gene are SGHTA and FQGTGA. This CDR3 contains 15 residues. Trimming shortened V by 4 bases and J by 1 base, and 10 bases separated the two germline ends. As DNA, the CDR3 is TGTGCCAGCAGCTCCCACGACAGGAACACCGGGGAGCTGTTTTTT. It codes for CASSSHDRNTGELFF.

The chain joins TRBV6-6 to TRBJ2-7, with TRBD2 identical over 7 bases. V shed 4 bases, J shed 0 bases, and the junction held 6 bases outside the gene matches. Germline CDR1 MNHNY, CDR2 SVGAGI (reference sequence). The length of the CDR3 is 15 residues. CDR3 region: CASSSLAASSYEQYF. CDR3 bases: TGTGCCAGCAGTTCGCTAGCGGCCAGCTCCTACGAGCAGTACTTC.

The DNA of the CDR3 is TGTGCCAGCAGCTCAGGTGAAGACAATGAGCAGTTCTTC. Its protein is CASSSGEDNEQFF. The chain combines TRBV11-3 with TRBJ2-1; no firm D call. The V end lost 4 bases, the J end lost 5 bases, and 9 bases lay between the germline ends. CDR3 length equals 13 residues. CDR1 is SGHNT and CDR2 is YENEEA in the germline V gene.

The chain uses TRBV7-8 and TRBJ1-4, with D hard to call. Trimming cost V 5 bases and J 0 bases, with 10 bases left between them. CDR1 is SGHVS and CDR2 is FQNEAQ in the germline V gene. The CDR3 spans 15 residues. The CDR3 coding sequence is TGTGCCAGCAGCGATCGGGGTTCAACTAATGAAAAACTGTTTTTT. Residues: CASSDRGSTNEKLFF.

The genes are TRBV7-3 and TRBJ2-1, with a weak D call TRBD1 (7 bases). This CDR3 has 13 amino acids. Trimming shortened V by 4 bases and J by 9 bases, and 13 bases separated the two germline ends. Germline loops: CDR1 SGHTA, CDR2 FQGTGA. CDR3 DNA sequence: TGTGCCAGCAGCTCATACCAGGGGGGTGAGCAGTTCTTC. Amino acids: CASSSYQGGEQFF.

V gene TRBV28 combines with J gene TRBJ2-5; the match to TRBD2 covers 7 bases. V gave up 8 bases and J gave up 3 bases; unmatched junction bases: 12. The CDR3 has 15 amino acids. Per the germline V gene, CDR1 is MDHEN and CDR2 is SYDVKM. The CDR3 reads CASVPRGEGKETQYF. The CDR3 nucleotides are TGTGCCAGCGTACCCCGGGGGGAGGGAAAAGAGACCCAGTACTTC.

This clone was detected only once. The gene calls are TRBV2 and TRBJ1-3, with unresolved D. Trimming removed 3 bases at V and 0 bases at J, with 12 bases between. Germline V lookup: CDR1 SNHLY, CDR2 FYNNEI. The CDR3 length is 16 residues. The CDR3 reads CASSDNSLSSGNTIYF. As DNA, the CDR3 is TGTGCCAGCAGTGATAATAGCCTCTCCTCTGGAAACACCATATATTTT.

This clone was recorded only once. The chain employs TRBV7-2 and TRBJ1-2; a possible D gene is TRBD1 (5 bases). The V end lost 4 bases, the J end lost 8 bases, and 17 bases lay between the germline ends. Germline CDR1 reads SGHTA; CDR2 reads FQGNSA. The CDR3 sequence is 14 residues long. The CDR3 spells CASSSTGEVRGYTF. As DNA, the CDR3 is TGTGCCAGCAGCTCAACGGGGGAAGTTAGGGGCTACACCTTC. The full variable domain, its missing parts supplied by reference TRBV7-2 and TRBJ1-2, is GAGVSQSPSNKVTEKGKDVELRCDPISGHTALYWYRQSLGQGLEFLIYFQGNSAPDKSGLPSDRFSAERTGGSVSTLTIQRTQQEDSAVYLCASSSTGEVRGYTFGSGTRLTVV.

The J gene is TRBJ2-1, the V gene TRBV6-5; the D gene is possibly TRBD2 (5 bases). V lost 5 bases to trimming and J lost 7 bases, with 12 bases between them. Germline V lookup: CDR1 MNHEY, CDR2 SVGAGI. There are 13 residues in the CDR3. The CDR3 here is CASSGLPTNEQFF. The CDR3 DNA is TGTGCCAGCAGTGGACTGCCCACAAATGAGCAGTTCTTC.

CDR3 residues: CASSFTSGSQETQYF. CDR3 DNA: TGTGCCAGCAGCTTTACTAGCGGGAGTCAAGAGACCCAGTACTTC. V and J are TRBV7-9 and TRBJ2-5; 11 positions match TRBD2. This CDR3 has 15 amino acids. J gave up 2 bases and V 3 bases, and 2 bases lay outside the gene matches. Germline CDR1 reads SEHNR; CDR2 reads FQNEAQ (reference sequence).

The CDR3 nucleotides read TGCGCCAGCAGCCCGAGGACAGGGGATTACACAGATACGCAGTATTTT. Amino acids: CASSPRTGDYTDTQYF. The chain combines TRBV5-1 with TRBJ2-3; 9 nucleotides match TRBD1. Germline V gene sequence: CDR1 SGHRS, CDR2 YFSETQ. This CDR3 region has 16 residues. V lost 4 bases and J lost 2; bases outside the gene matches: 8.

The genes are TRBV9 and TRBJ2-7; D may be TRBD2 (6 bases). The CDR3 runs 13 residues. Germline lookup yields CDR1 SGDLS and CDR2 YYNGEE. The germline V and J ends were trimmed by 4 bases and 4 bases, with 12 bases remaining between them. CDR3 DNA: TGTGCCAGCAGCCAACGTGGGGGGTACGAGCAGTACTTC. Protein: CASSQRGGYEQYF.

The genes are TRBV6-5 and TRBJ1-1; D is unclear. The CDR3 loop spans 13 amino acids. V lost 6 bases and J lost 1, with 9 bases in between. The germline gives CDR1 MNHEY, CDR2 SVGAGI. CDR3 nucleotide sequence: TGTGCCAGCAGGATTAGATGGAACACTGAAGCTTTCTTT. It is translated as CASRIRWNTEAFF.